The entry below describes one TCR beta chain. Multiplex PCR with BIOMED2 TRB-A/B primer pools amplified TRB rearrangements. TCRdb itself ran the multiplex PCR reads through MiXCR, one entry per CDR3 protein. The sample lists 15,000 or so distinct CDR3 sequences, around 30% occurring once. The sample is drawn from a study of T and B cells in COVID-19 patients. From blood, about 250-500 ng of genomic DNA served as TRB template. Trimming took 1 base from V and 6 from J, leaving 6 bases between them. Per the germline V gene, CDR1 is KGHDR and CDR2 is SFDVKD. The CDR3 is 13 residues long. The rearrangement joins TRBV24-1 to TRBJ2-4; D tentatively reads TRBD1 or TRBD2 (5 bases each). The sequencing sample was made of blood. The sequence was obtained from a human donor who had recovered from COVID-19. In DNA, the CDR3 is TGTGCCACCAGTGATTTTGGGGGAAACATTCAGTACTTC. Encoded protein: CATSDFGGNIQYF.